Listed below are T cell receptor beta chains from one sample, sequenced in a study of shared clonotypes between healthy human individuals. The data were produced by immunoSEQ multiplex PCR, yet TCRdb's version contains in-frame clones alone and is incomplete. The sample carries 2 million to 2.5 million clones, under 95% recorded once. The sample consisted of naive CD4+ T cells from PBMCs. The receptor set was obtained from a man aged 18 to 30 in good health. Some clones in this sample may be carry-over from other donors' samples. CDR3s include the opening cysteine and the closing phenylalanine or tryptophan. D genes are given only for firm matches. Part of the rows lack a size; the others show once, few, many or a class for expanded clones.

clone_size d_call j_call v_call cdr3_aa cdr3_nt
once - TRBJ1-1 TRBV6-1 CASSRIADTEAFF TGTGCCAGCAGCCGTATAGCGGACACTGAAGCTTTCTTT
- TRBD2 TRBJ2-1 TRBV27 CASSFGTSGRRNEQFF TGTGCCAGCAGTTTCGGGACTAGCGGGAGGAGGAATGAGCAGTTCTTC
- - TRBJ1-1 TRBV28 CASMVPGVATEAFF TGTGCCAGCATGGTACCAGGGGTTGCCACTGAAGCTTTCTTT
- TRBD2 TRBJ2-3 TRBV19 CASSIGLASTDTQYF TGTGCCAGTAGTATCGGACTAGCGAGCACAGATACGCAGTATTTT
- TRBD1 TRBJ1-1 TRBV7-2 CASSHGQVSTEAFF TGTGCCAGCAGCCATGGACAGGTTAGCACTGAAGCTTTCTTT
once - TRBJ2-5 TRBV10-3 CAISEPSQGFQETQYF TGTGCCATCAGTGAGCCCAGTCAGGGGTTCCAAGAGACCCAGTACTTC
once TRBD2 TRBJ2-1 TRBV30 CAWNHGGRGPRSDEQFF TGTGCCTGGAATCACGGGGGGAGAGGGCCCCGTTCGGATGAGCAGTTCTTC
- TRBD2 TRBJ2-1 TRBV28 CASSDRDYKFLYNEQFF TGTGCCAGCAGTGACCGGGACTACAAATTCCTTTACAATGAGCAGTTCTTC
- - TRBJ1-2 TRBV5-1 CASSLVSAGTNYGYTF TGCGCCAGCAGCTTGGTTTCGGCAGGGACAAACTATGGCTACACCTTC
- - TRBJ1-4 TRBV15 CATSRGSNEKLFF TGTGCCACCAGCAGGGGATCAAATGAAAAACTGTTTTTT
- - TRBJ2-7 TRBV5-4 CASSFGQMHYEQYF TGTGCCAGCAGCTTTGGTCAGATGCACTACGAGCAGTACTTC
- TRBD2 TRBJ2-7 TRBV29-1 CSVAGGTYEQYF TGCAGCGTTGCGGGGGGAACCTACGAGCAGTACTTC
- - TRBJ1-4 TRBV30 CAWSKFSQNEKLFF TGTGCCTGGAGTAAGTTTTCCCAGAATGAAAAACTGTTTTTT
- TRBD1 TRBJ1-2 TRBV9 CASSPYTGAGGYTF TGTGCCAGCAGCCCATATACAGGGGCGGGTGGCTACACCTTC
- TRBD1 TRBJ1-2 TRBV7-3 CASSPRDRGAYGYTF TGTGCCAGCAGCCCTAGGGACAGGGGAGCCTATGGCTACACCTTC
- TRBD1 TRBJ2-7 TRBV6-6 CASSSRDRGPYEQYF TGTGCCAGCAGTTCCCGGGACAGGGGGCCCTACGAGCAGTACTTC
few TRBD1 TRBJ1-2 TRBV6-1 CASSETGLPNYGYTF TGTGCCAGCAGCGAGACAGGGCTCCCGAACTATGGCTACACCTTC
- - TRBJ1-5 TRBV28 CASSLGRRELPNQPQHF TGTGCCAGCAGTTTAGGACGCAGAGAGCTTCCTAATCAGCCCCAGCATTTT
- - TRBJ2-2 TRBV5-1 CASSLRQTNTGELFF TGCGCCAGCAGCTTGAGACAGACGAACACCGGGGAGCTGTTTTTT
- - TRBJ2-1 TRBV10-3 CAISPVQDEQFF TGTGCCATCAGCCCCGTACAGGATGAGCAGTTCTTC
- TRBD1 TRBJ1-2 TRBV5-1 CASSLGTAPRYGYTF TGCGCCAGCAGCCTCGGGACAGCCCCAAGGTACGGCTACACCTTC
- - TRBJ1-5 TRBV2 CASSEARAVIRPQHF TGTGCCAGCAGTGAAGCGCGGGCAGTCATACGGCCCCAGCATTTT
- - TRBJ2-2 TRBV7-3 CASSLGLNTGELFF TGTGCCAGCAGCTTAGGTCTGAACACCGGGGAGCTGTTTTTT
- TRBD2 TRBJ2-2 TRBV18 CASSPPGGRNTGELFF TGTGCCAGCTCACCACCGGGCGGGAGGAACACCGGGGAGCTGTTTTTT